This TCR beta chain is drawn from a study of blood T cell repertoires in COVID-19. This clone is a singleton in its sample. The germline V and J ends were trimmed by 0 bases and 0 bases, with 12 bases remaining between them. The CDR3 has 17 amino acids. Germline V gene sequence: CDR1 SGHVS, CDR2 FNYEAQ. The study recruited people aged about 18 to 90 years across approximately 23 US areas. The method was immunoSEQ multiplex PCR; TCRdb's version includes in-frame clones alone and lacks a portion of them. This sample has 250,000 to 350,000 clones, with 70% to 90% found just once. The material sequenced was PBMCs or T cells enriched from blood (not recorded which). The receptor's source is a woman younger than 45 who had recovered from COVID-19. The V gene is TRBV7-6, the J gene TRBJ1-3; the D gene is possibly TRBD1 (5 bases). The CDR3 nucleotides read TGTGCCAGCAGCTTAGCTGGGCGCAGGGTCTCTGGAAACACCATATATTTT. Amino acid sequence: CASSLAGRRVSGNTIYF.